This T cell receptor beta chain was obtained from a study of blood T cells in healthy people across ages. Study-level findings and limits: Among T cells, TCR beta diversity per million cells dropped roughly linearly as age rose. The unsorted PBMCs prevented any conclusive comparison of naive versus antigen-experienced cells.

A sample-barcoded 5' primer and a J-beta primer mix were used in a second PCR of about 7 to 11 cycles. MiXCR, run by TCRdb on the 5' RACE reads, gives a single entry per CDR3 protein. Of about 1.5 million distinct CDR3 sequences in the sample, roughly two fifths are singletons; the top ten hold over 3.5%. V lost 6 bases and J 3 bases, leaving 19 bases between the germline ends. Germline-derived CDR1 and CDR2 are MDHEN and SYDVKM. The CDR3 length is 16 residues. With regard to this clonotype: The antigen is undetermined.

This sequence originates from a woman aged 18-35 years in good health. The sample comprised blood. The rearrangement uses TRBV28 and TRBJ2-3, with D maybe TRBD2 (6 bases). DNA for the CDR3: TGTGCCAGCAGGTGGGGTTCGGGAGTATTTACAGATACGCAGTATTTT. Protein: CASRWGSGVFTDTQYF.